This TCR beta chain came from a study of cytomegalovirus exposure and HLA in healthy donors. Overall study context: A subsequent analysis stated that the 110 or so validation repertoires were run on the same platform as the roughly 670 first-cohort repertoires.

CDR1 and CDR2 from the germline V gene are SGHRS and YFSETQ. The CDR3 runs 13 residues. Trimming took off 4 bases at V and 8 bases at J, with 15 bases between the two ends. The count of this clone is one. As yet, its antigen is unknown. TCRdb's table, derived via immunoSEQ multiplex PCR, lists solely in-frame clones and lacks some. This table has roughly 130,000 clones, approximately 89% appearing once. Points from the study as a whole: Researchers reported that a few CMV-associated chains were confirmed in vitro as CMV antigen-specific.

This sequence joins TRBV5-1 and TRBJ1-2, with unresolved D. The sequence was obtained from a woman aged 18-29 years in good health and CMV-seropositive. The sequenced sample was PBMCs. CDR3 nucleotide sequence: TGCGCCAGCAGCCCAGTACGGGAGGGCGGCTACACCTTC. This encodes CASSPVREGGYTF.